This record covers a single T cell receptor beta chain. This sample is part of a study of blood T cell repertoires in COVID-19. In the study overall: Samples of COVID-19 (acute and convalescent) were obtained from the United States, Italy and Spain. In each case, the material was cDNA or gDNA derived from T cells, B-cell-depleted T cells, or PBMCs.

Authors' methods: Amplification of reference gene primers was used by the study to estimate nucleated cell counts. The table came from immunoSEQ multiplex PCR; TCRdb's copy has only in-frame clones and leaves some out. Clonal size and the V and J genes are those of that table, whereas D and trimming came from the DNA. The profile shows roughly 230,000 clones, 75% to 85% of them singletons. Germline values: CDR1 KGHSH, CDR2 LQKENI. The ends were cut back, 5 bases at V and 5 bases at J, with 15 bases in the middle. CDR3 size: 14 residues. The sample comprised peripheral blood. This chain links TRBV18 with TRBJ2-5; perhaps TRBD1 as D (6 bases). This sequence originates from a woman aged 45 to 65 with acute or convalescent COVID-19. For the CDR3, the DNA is TGTGCCAGCTCATTGGACAGCAATCGGGAGACCCAGTACTTC. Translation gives CASSLDSNRETQYF.